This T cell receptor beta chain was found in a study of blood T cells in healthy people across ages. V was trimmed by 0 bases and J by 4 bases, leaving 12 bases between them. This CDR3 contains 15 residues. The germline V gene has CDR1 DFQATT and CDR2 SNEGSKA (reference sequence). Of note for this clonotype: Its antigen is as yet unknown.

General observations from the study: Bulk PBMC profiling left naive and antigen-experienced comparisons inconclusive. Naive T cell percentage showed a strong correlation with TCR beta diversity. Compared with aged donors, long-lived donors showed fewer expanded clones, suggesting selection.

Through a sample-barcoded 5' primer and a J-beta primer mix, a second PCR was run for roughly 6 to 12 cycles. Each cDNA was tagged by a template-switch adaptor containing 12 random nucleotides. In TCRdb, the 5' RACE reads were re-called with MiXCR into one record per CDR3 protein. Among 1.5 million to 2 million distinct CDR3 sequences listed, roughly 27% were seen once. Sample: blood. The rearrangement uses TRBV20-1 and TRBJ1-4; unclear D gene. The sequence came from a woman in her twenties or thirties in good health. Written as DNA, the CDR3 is TGCAGTGCTAGAGATTACGCTGAAAGTAATGAAAAACTGTTTTTT. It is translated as CSARDYAESNEKLFF.